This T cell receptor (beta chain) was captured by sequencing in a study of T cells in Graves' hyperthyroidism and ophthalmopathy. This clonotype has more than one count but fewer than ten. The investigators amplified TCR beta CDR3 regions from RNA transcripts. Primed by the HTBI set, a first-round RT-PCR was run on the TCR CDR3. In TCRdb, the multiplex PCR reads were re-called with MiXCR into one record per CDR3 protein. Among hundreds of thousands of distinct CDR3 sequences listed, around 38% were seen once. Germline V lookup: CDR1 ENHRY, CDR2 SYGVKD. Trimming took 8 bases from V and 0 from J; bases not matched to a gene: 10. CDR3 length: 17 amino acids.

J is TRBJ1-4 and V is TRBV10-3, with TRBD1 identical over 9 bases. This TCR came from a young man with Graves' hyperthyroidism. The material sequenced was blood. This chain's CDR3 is CAIGTGLGVATNEKLFF. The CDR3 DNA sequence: TGTGCCATCGGGACAGGGCTTGGCGTTGCAACTAATGAAAAACTGTTTTTT.